This T cell receptor beta chain was recovered during a study of shared clonotypes between healthy human individuals. Clones were read by immunoSEQ multiplex PCR, and TCRdb kept only the in-frame ones, dropping some. In the table there are a few million clones, under 97% of which are singletons. There are 14 residues in the CDR3. Germline CDR1 is SGHAT and CDR2 is FQNNGV. The V end lost 1 base, the J end lost 2 bases, and 7 bases lay between the germline ends. The chain employs TRBV11-2 and TRBJ2-3; D is undetermined. The origin of this receptor is a man younger than 35 in good health. Sequenced: naive CD4+ T cells sorted from blood. Stated subset: CD45RA+ positively selected. The chain's CDR3 is CASSLGFSTDTQYF. CDR3 DNA sequence: TGTGCCAGCAGCTTAGGGTTTTCCACAGATACGCAGTATTTT.